The TCR beta chain under discussion was sequenced for a study of CD8 T cells in ankylosing spondylitis. General observations from the study: Matched ankylosing spondylitis synovial fluid reportedly showed significant enrichment of disease-linked clones. Disease-linked clones bore a CD8+ phenotype and were relatively rare in peripheral blood. Reactive arthritis synovial fluid and blood were previously reported to contain some motif variants.

Worth noting for this clonotype: Its antigen remains unidentified. The germline gene is not matched at one end of the junction; a read error may be the cause.

Quantitative 5'-RACE with molecular barcodes produced the TCR beta libraries. One entry per CDR3 protein, called by TCRdb with MiXCR from the 5' RACE reads. Of 300,000 to 400,000 distinct CDR3 sequences listed, approximately 14% are singletons. The TCR was taken from a male donor with ankylosing spondylitis or in good health (not recorded which). Sequenced sample: blood, either unsorted or a sorted T cell fraction (not recorded which).

The DNA for the CDR3 is TGTGCCAGCAGCCAATTAGGCTACGGTAGCACGGATACGCAGTATTTT. This codes for CASSQLGYGSTDTQYF. The chain combines TRBV14 with TRBJ2-3; the D is unclear. Germline CDR1 reads SGHDN; CDR2 reads FVKESK. This CDR3 has 16 amino acids.